This T cell receptor beta chain came from a study of cytomegalovirus exposure and HLA in healthy donors. Study at large: Across a few hundred genotyped donors, 81% landed in the Caucasian-associated ancestry cluster.

The PCR made use of 60 Vbeta and 13 Jbeta primers. The table came from immunoSEQ multiplex PCR; TCRdb's copy has only in-frame clones and leaves some out. The sample includes fewer than 150,000 clones, around three quarters seen only once; the top ten take 3.5% to 4%. This clone was detected only once. The CDR3 totals 12 residues. Germline V CDR1 and CDR2: LNHDA, SQIVND (reference sequence). Unmatched junction bases numbered 4, after V lost 5 bases and J lost 6 bases. Input material: PBMCs. V and J are TRBV19 and TRBJ2-7, with 7 bases aligning to TRBD2. This sequence originates from a human donor in good health. CDR3 sequence reads: CASSELAREQYF. The CDR3 DNA is TGTGCCAGTAGTGAACTAGCGCGCGAGCAGTACTTC.